This T cell receptor beta chain was recorded in a study of vaccination and CD4 T cells after COVID-19. Treatment described: approximately nine-day PBMC culture with coronavirus spike peptide pools or control peptides (ViraFEST assay). Both day 3 and day 7 involved replacing half of the medium with fresh IL-2 medium. V gave up 6 bases and J gave up 1 base, with 7 bases separating them. The CDR3 totals 13 residues. CDR1 MDHEN and CDR2 SYDVKM come from the germline V gene. About this clonotype itself: What it binds is not known.

Sequencing of the DNA from cultured CD4+ T cells was carried out with the Oncomine TCR Beta short-read assay. TCRdb fed the PCR reads into MiXCR, producing one record per CDR3 protein. The sample lists some 20,000 distinct CDR3 sequences, 60% occurring once. The chain recombines TRBV28 with TRBJ1-5, with D hard to call. This material consisted of CD4+ T cells from blood, cultured in vitro, taken after SARS-CoV-2 vaccination. The origin of this receptor is a human donor who had recovered from COVID-19. The CDR3 DNA reads as TGTGCCAGCAGATCAGACAGCAATCAGCCCCAGCATTTT. It translates to CASRSDSNQPQHF.